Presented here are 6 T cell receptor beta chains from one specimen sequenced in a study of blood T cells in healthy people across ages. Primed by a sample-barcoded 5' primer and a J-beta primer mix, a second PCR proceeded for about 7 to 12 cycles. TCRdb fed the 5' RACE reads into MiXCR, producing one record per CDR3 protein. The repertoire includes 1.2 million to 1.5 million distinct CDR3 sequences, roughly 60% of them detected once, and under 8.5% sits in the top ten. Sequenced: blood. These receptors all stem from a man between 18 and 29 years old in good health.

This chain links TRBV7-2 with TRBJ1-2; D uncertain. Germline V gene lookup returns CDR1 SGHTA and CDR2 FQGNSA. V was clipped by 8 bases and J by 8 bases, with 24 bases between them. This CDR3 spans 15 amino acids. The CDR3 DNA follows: TGTGCCAGCTTGACCGGAGACGAAGCCCGTAGAGGCTACACCTTC. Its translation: CASLTGDEARRGYTF. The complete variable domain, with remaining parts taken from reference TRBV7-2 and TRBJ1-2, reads GAGVSQSPSNKVTEKGKDVELRCDPISGHTALYWYRQSLGQGLEFLIYFQGNSAPDKSGLPSDRFSAERTGGSVSTLTIQRTQQEDSAVYLCASLTGDEARRGYTFGSGTRLTVV.

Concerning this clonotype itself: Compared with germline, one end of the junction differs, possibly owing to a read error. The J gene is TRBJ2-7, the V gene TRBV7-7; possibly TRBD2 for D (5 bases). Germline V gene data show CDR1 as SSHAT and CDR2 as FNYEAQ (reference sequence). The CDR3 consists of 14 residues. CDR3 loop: CASSLAYGAYEQYF. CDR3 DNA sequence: TGTGCTAGCAGCTTAGCGTACGGGGCCTACGAGCAGTACTTC.

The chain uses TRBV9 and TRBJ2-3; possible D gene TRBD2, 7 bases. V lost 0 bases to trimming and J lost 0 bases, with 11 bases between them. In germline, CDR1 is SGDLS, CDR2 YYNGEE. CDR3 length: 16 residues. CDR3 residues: CASSVDGGASTDTQYF. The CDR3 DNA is TGTGCCAGCAGCGTAGATGGGGGGGCTAGCACAGATACGCAGTATTTT. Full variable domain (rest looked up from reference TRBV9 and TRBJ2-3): DSGVTQTPKHLITATGQRVTLRCSPRSGDLSVYWYQQSLDQGLQFLIQYYNGEERAKGNILERFSAQQFPDLHSELNLSSLELGDSALYFCASSVDGGASTDTQYFGPGTRLTVL.

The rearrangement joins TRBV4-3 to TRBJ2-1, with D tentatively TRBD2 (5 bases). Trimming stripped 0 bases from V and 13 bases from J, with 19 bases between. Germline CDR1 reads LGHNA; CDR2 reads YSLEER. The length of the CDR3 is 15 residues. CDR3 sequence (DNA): TGCGCCAGCAGCCAAGATTGGGCTAGCTGGGAGACCCAGTTCTTC. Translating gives CASSQDWASWETQFF.

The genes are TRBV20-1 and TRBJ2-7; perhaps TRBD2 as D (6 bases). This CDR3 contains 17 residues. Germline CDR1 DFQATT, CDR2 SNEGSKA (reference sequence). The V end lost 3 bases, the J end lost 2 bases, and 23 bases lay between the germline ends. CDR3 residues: CSARSRREPLKPYEQYF. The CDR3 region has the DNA TGCAGTGCTAGGAGTCGACGGGAGCCACTAAAGCCCTACGAGCAGTACTTC.

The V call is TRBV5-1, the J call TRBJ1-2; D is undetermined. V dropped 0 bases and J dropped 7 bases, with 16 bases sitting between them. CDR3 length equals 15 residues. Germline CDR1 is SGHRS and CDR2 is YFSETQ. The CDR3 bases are TGCGCCAGCAGCTTGGGAGGCCAGGATGGCTCTGGCTACACCTTC. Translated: CASSLGGQDGSGYTF.